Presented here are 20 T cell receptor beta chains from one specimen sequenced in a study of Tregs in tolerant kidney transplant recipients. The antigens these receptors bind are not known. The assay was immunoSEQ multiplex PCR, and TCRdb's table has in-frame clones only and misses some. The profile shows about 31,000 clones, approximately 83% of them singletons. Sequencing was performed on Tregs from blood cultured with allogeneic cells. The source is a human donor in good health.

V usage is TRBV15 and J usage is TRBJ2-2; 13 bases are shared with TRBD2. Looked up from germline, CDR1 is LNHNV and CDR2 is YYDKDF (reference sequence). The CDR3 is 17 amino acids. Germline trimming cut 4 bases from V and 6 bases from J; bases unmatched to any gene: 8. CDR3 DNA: TGTGCCACCAGCACTGGACTAGCGGGAGAAATGGCCGGGGAGCTGTTTTTT. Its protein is CATSTGLAGEMAGELFF.

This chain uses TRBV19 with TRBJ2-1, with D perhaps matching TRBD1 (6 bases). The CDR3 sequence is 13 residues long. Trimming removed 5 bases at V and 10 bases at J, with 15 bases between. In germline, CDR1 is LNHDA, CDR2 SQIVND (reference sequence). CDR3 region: CASSLGHAYEQFF. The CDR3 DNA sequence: TGTGCCAGTAGTCTGGGACATGCATACGAGCAGTTCTTC.

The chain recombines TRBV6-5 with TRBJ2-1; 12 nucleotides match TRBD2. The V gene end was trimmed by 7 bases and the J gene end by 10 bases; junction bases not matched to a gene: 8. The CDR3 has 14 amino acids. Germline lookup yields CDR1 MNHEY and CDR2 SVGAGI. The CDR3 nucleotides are TGTGCCAGCACTCGCCTAGCGGGGGGGCTAGAGCAGTTCTTC. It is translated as CASTRLAGGLEQFF.

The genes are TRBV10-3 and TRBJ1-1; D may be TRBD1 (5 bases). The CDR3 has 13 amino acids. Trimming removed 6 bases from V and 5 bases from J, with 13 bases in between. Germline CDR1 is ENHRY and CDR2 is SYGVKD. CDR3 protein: CAISWAGETEAFF. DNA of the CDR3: TGTGCCATCAGCTGGGCGGGGGAGACTGAAGCTTTCTTT.

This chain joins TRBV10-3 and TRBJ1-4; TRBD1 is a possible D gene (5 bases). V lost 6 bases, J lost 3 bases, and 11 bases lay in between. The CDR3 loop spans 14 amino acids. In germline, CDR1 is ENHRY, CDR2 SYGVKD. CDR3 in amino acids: CAISGRGANEKLFF. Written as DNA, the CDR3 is TGTGCCATCAGCGGACGAGGGGCTAATGAAAAACTGTTTTTT.

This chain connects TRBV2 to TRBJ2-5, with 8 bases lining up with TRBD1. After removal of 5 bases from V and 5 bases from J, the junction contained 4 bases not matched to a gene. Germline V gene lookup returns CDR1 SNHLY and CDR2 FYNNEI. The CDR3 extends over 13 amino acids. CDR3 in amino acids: CASSKTGGETQYF. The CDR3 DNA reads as TGTGCCAGCAGTAAAACAGGGGGGGAGACCCAGTACTTC.

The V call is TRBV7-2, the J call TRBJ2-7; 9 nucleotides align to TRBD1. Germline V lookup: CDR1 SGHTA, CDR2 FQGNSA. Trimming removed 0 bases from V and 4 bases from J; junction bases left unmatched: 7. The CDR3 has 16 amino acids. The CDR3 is CASSLAFGQGLYEQYF. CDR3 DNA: TGTGCCAGCAGCTTAGCCTTCGGACAGGGGTTATACGAGCAGTACTTC.

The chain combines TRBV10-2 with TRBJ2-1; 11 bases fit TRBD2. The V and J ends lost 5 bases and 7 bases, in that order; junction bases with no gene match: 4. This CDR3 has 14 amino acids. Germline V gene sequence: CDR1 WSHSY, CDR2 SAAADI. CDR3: CASSYSGGANEQFF. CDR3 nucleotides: TGCGCCAGCAGTTATAGCGGGGGGGCGAATGAGCAGTTCTTC.

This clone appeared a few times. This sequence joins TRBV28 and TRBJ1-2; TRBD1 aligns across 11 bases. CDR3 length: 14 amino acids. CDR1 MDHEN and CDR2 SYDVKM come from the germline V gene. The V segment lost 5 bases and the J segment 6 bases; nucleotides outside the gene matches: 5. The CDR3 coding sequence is TGTGCCAGCAGTCTCGGGACAGGGGGGCATGGCTACACCTTC. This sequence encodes CASSLGTGGHGYTF.

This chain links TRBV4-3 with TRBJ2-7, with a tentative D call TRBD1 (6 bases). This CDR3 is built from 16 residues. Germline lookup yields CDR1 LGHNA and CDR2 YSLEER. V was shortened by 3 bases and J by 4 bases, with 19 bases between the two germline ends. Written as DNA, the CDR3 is TGCGCCAGCAGCCATCTACCCGGCCAGGGGTGGTACGAGCAGTACTTC. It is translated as CASSHLPGQGWYEQYF.

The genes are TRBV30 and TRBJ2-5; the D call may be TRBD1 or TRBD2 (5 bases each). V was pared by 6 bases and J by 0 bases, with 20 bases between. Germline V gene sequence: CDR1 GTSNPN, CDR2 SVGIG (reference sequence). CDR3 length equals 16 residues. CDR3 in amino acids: CACGRGVQMYQETQYF. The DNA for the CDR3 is TGTGCCTGTGGTCGAGGGGTCCAGATGTACCAAGAGACCCAGTACTTC.

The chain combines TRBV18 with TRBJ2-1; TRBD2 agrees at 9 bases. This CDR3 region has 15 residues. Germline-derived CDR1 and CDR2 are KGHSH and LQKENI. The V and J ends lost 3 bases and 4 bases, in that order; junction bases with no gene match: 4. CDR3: CASSPRSGRYNEQFF. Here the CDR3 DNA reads TGTGCCAGCTCACCCCGCAGCGGGAGGTACAATGAGCAGTTCTTC.

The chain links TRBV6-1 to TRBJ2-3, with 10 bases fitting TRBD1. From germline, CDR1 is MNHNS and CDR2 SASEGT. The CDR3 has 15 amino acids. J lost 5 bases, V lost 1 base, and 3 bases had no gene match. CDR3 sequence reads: CASSEGQGARDTQYF. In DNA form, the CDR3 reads TGTGCCAGCAGTGAAGGACAGGGGGCGAGAGATACGCAGTATTTT.

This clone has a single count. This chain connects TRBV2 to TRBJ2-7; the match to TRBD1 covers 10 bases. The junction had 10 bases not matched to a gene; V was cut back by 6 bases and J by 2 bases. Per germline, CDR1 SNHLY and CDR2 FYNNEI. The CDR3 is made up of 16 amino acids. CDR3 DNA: TGTGCCAGCAGGTTTTCGCGGACAGGGGGACCCTACGAGCAGTACTTC. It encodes CASRFSRTGGPYEQYF.

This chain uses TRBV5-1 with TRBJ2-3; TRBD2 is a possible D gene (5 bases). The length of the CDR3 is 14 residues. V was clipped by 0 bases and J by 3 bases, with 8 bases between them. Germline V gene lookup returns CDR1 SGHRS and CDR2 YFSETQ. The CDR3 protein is CASSLAPGTDTQYF. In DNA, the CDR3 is TGCGCCAGCAGCTTGGCCCCGGGAACAGATACGCAGTATTTT.

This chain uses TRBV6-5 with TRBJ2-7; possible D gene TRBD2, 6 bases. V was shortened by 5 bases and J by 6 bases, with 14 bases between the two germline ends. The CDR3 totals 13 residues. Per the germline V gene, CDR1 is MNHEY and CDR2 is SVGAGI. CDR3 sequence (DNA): TGTGCCAGCAGTGACGGGACTTTCGGCGAGCAGTACTTC. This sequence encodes CASSDGTFGEQYF.

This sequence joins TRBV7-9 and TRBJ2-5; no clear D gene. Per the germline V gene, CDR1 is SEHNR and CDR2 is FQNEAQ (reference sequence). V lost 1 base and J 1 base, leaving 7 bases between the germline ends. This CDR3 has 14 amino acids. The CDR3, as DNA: TGTGCCAGCAGCTTAGAGGTGATCCAAGAGACCCAGTACTTC. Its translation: CASSLEVIQETQYF.

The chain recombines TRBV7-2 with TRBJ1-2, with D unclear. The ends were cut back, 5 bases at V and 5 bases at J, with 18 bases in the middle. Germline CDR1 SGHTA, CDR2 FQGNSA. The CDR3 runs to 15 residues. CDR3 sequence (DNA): TGTGCCAGCAGCCTATCATTATGGGAGTATTATGGCTACACCTTC. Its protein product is CASSLSLWEYYGYTF. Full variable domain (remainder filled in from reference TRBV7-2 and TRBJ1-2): GAGVSQSPSNKVTEKGKDVELRCDPISGHTALYWYRQSLGQGLEFLIYFQGNSAPDKSGLPSDRFSAERTGGSVSTLTIQRTQQEDSAVYLCASSLSLWEYYGYTFGSGTRLTVV.

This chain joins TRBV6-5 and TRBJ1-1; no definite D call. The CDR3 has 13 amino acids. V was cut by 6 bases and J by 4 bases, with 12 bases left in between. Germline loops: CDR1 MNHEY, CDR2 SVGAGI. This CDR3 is CASRYRWSTEAFF. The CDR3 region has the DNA TGTGCCAGCAGATATCGCTGGAGCACTGAAGCTTTCTTT.

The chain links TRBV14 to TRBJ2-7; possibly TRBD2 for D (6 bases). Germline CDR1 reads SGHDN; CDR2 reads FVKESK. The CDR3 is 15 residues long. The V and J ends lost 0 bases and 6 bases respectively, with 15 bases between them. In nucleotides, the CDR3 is TGTGCCAGCAGCCAAGATTTGGGACTTAGAAGCGAGCAGTACTTC. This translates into CASSQDLGLRSEQYF.